This TCR beta chain was profiled in a study of radiotherapy plus CTLA-4 blockade in lung cancer. Libraries were prepared by immunoSEQ multiplex PCR; TCRdb keeps only in-frame clonotypes and omits some of them. The sample carries 30,000 or so clones, 78% recorded once. From germline, CDR1 is KGHSH and CDR2 LQKENI. This CDR3 comprises 12 residues. V shed 4 bases and J shed 2 bases, with 5 bases lying between them. This clone was detected once. Its target is not known. General observations from the study: Clones of tumor-derived TCRs expanded in blood after radiotherapy plus ipilimumab.

The sample here was peripheral blood, taken from a patient treated with radiotherapy plus ipilimumab. This chain links TRBV18 with TRBJ2-5; D gene ambiguous. This receptor was obtained from a human donor with non-small cell lung cancer who had stable disease on radiotherapy plus ipilimumab. The CDR3 is CASSLKQETQYF. The CDR3 region has the DNA TGTGCCAGCTCACTAAAGCAAGAGACCCAGTACTTC. The full variable domain, its missing parts supplied by reference TRBV18 and TRBJ2-5, is NAGVMQNPRHLVRRRGQEARLRCSPMKGHSHVYWYRQLPEEGLKFMVYLQKENIIDESGMPKERFSAEFPKEGPSILRIQQVVRGDSAAYFCASSLKQETQYFGPGTRLLVL.